The T cell receptor (beta chain) described here comes from a study of T-cell memory formation after mild COVID-19. Study details: TCR clusters mostly belonged to single donors. Study results and limitations: Within pre-infection memory, some responding clones were found, suggesting cross-reactive memory joined.

This clonotype was counted many times. Its antigen remains unknown. TCR alpha and TCR beta cDNA libraries carrying sample barcodes and UMIs were produced by 5'RACE using constant-segment primers. TCRdb ran MiXCR on the 5' RACE reads and lists one entry per CDR3 protein. This table holds 25,000 to 35,000 distinct CDR3 sequences, approximately 7% found once. Germline-derived CDR1 and CDR2 are LNHNV and YYDKDF (reference sequence). The CDR3 length is 15 residues. V shed 1 base and J 4 bases; nucleotides not matched to a gene: 4. This chain uses TRBV15 with TRBJ2-5, with TRBD1 identical over 9 bases. The TCR sequence derives from an adult woman who had mild COVID-19 (a few samples of this study predate the infection). Cell type and time point are not known. The source material was PBMCs or a T cell subset sorted from them (not recorded which). CDR3 amino acids: CATSRGDRVSETQYF. Written as DNA, the CDR3 is TGTGCCACCAGCAGAGGGGACAGGGTTTCAGAGACCCAGTACTTC.